The rows below give T cell receptor beta chains drawn from one sample of a study of T cells after yellow fever vaccination. TCRdb passed the 5' RACE reads through MiXCR, listing each CDR3 protein once. The table includes about 13,000 distinct CDR3 sequences, under 5.5% detected once. Sequenced material: PBMCs, either bulk or a sorted T-cell subset (CD4+, CD8+, memory, or dextramer-sorted; not recorded which), taken 45 days after the yellow fever booster vaccination. The receptor source for this set is a man aged 25 to 40 who received the YFV17D yellow fever vaccine. CDR3s include the opening cysteine and the closing phenylalanine or tryptophan. D genes are given only for firm matches. Rows give clone size only sometimes, using once, few, many, or a class for an expanded clone.

d_gene: TRBD2; v_gene: TRBV7-3; j_gene: TRBJ2-1; abundance: many; CDR3nt: TGTGCCAGCAGCATCCTAGCGGGAGCGATGAATGAGCAGTTCTTC; CDR3aa: CASSILAGAMNEQFF
d_gene: TRBD2; v_gene: TRBV5-1; j_gene: TRBJ2-5; abundance: many; CDR3nt: TGCGCCAGCAGCCCCGGACTAGCGGGAGCCCCACAGGAGACCCAGTACTTC; CDR3aa: CASSPGLAGAPQETQYF
d_gene: NA; v_gene: TRBV5-5; j_gene: TRBJ2-3; abundance: many; CDR3nt: TGTGCCAGCAGCTTGTTGGTTACTAGCACAGATACGCAGTATTTT; CDR3aa: CASSLLVTSTDTQYF
d_gene: TRBD2; v_gene: TRBV2; j_gene: TRBJ2-1; abundance: few; CDR3nt: TGTGCCTGCAGTTTAGAGTGGACTAGCGGGAGTCCCTACAATGAGCAGTTCTTC; CDR3aa: CACSLEWTSGSPYNEQFF
d_gene: NA; v_gene: TRBV29-1; j_gene: TRBJ2-7; abundance: many; CDR3nt: TGCAGCGTTGGTGCCGTCGGTGGGCTTCGCAGAGGCGAGCAGTACTTC; CDR3aa: CSVGAVGGLRRGEQYF
d_gene: TRBD1; v_gene: TRBV11-2; j_gene: TRBJ1-3; abundance: NA; CDR3nt: TGTGCCGGCAGCTCCGGGACAGGGTGGTCCGGAAACACCATATATTTT; CDR3aa: CAGSSGTGWSGNTIYF
d_gene: NA; v_gene: TRBV14; j_gene: TRBJ2-1; abundance: many; CDR3nt: TGTGCCAGCAGCCTTCGATTATCCTACAATGAGCAGTTCTTC; CDR3aa: CASSLRLSYNEQFF
d_gene: TRBD2; v_gene: TRBV5-5; j_gene: TRBJ2-5; abundance: many; CDR3nt: TGTGCCAGCAGCTTGATTTCAGGGAGGGGAGAGACCCAGTACTTC; CDR3aa: CASSLISGRGETQYF
d_gene: NA; v_gene: TRBV7-3; j_gene: TRBJ2-6; abundance: many; CDR3nt: TGTGCCAGCAGCTTAGACATTGGACAGACCTCTGGGGCCAACGTCCTGACTTTC; CDR3aa: CASSLDIGQTSGANVLTF
d_gene: TRBD2; v_gene: TRBV29-1; j_gene: TRBJ2-3; abundance: many; CDR3nt: TGCAGCGTTGGCAGCGGGAGTAGCACAGATACGCAGTATTTT; CDR3aa: CSVGSGSSTDTQYF
d_gene: TRBD1; v_gene: TRBV2; j_gene: TRBJ2-1; abundance: many; CDR3nt: TGTGCCAGCAGTCCAACCCCGGGACAGGGTGGTTATGAGCAGTTCTTC; CDR3aa: CASSPTPGQGGYEQFF
d_gene: NA; v_gene: TRBV5-1; j_gene: TRBJ1-1; abundance: many; CDR3nt: TGCGCCAGCAGCCCTGGCGGGATGGAAGCTTTCTTT; CDR3aa: CASSPGGMEAFF
d_gene: NA; v_gene: TRBV24-1; j_gene: TRBJ2-2; abundance: many; CDR3nt: TGTGCCACCAGTGATTTAGGGGCCCCCAGGAACACCGGGGAGCTGTTTTTT; CDR3aa: CATSDLGAPRNTGELFF
d_gene: NA; v_gene: TRBV5-4; j_gene: TRBJ1-1; abundance: many; CDR3nt: TGTGCCAGCAGCTCGGGGTACACTGAAGCTTTCTTT; CDR3aa: CASSSGYTEAFF
d_gene: NA; v_gene: TRBV4-2; j_gene: TRBJ2-4; abundance: many; CDR3nt: TGTGCCAGCAGCCCGACAGCTAGTCTAGCCAAAAACATTCAGTACTTC; CDR3aa: CASSPTASLAKNIQYF
d_gene: NA; v_gene: TRBV18; j_gene: TRBJ1-2; abundance: many; CDR3nt: TGTGCCAGCTCACCAAGGGAGTATGGCTATGGCTACACCTTC; CDR3aa: CASSPREYGYGYTF
d_gene: TRBD1; v_gene: TRBV12-3/TRBV12-4; j_gene: TRBJ2-1; abundance: many; CDR3nt: TGTGCCAGCAGTCACCGGGACAGGGGGCTGGTAACCTACAATGAGCAGTTCTTC; CDR3aa: CASSHRDRGLVTYNEQFF
d_gene: TRBD2; v_gene: TRBV29-1; j_gene: TRBJ2-1; abundance: many; CDR3nt: TGCAGCGTTGAAGGTTTGCCAGCGGGAGTTTACAATGAGCAGTTCTTC; CDR3aa: CSVEGLPAGVYNEQFF
d_gene: NA; v_gene: TRBV20-1; j_gene: TRBJ2-2; abundance: many; CDR3nt: TGCAGTGCTAGAGATCTCGGGAGTTTTGAGCTGTTTTTT; CDR3aa: CSARDLGSFELFF
d_gene: NA; v_gene: TRBV10-3; j_gene: TRBJ2-7; abundance: many; CDR3nt: TGTGCCACAGGATTGAGTGCGGGGACGGGGTACGAGCAGTACTTC; CDR3aa: CATGLSAGTGYEQYF
d_gene: NA; v_gene: TRBV20-1; j_gene: TRBJ2-2; abundance: many; CDR3nt: TGCAGTGCAACCCCAGGCACCGGGGAGCTGTTTTTT; CDR3aa: CSATPGTGELFF
d_gene: NA; v_gene: TRBV3-1; j_gene: TRBJ2-3; abundance: many; CDR3nt: TGTGCCAGCAGCCGGATTGGGACGGTCGACAGCACAGATACGCAGTATTTT; CDR3aa: CASSRIGTVDSTDTQYF
d_gene: NA; v_gene: TRBV13; j_gene: TRBJ2-7; abundance: many; CDR3nt: TGTGCCAGCAGCTTTGGCAGAACCTACGAGCAGTACTTC; CDR3aa: CASSFGRTYEQYF
d_gene: NA; v_gene: TRBV20-1; j_gene: TRBJ2-7; abundance: many; CDR3nt: TGCAGTGCTAGAGATGGGGGCCTCTACGAGCAGTACTTC; CDR3aa: CSARDGGLYEQYF
d_gene: NA; v_gene: TRBV20-1; j_gene: TRBJ2-7; abundance: many; CDR3nt: TGCAGTGCTTCTGTGGGGTACGAGCAGTACTTC; CDR3aa: CSASVGYEQYF
d_gene: TRBD2; v_gene: TRBV12-3/TRBV12-4; j_gene: TRBJ2-2; abundance: many; CDR3nt: TGTGCCAGCAGGTTGGCGGGAGACAACACCGGGGAGCTGTTTTTT; CDR3aa: CASRLAGDNTGELFF
d_gene: NA; v_gene: TRBV3-1; j_gene: TRBJ2-7; abundance: many; CDR3nt: TGTGCCAGCAGCCTCACTTCTAGCTACGAGCAGTACTTC; CDR3aa: CASSLTSSYEQYF
d_gene: NA; v_gene: TRBV19; j_gene: TRBJ1-5; abundance: many; CDR3nt: TGTGCCAGTACCGACAGACGCAATCAGCCCCAGCATTTT; CDR3aa: CASTDRRNQPQHF
d_gene: NA; v_gene: TRBV6-1; j_gene: TRBJ2-5; abundance: many; CDR3nt: TGTGCCAGCAGCCGGACACTTCAAGAGACCCAGTACTTC; CDR3aa: CASSRTLQETQYF
d_gene: TRBD1; v_gene: TRBV5-1; j_gene: TRBJ2-7; abundance: many; CDR3nt: TGCGCCAGCAGCTGGACAGGGTCTACCTACGAGCAGTACTTC; CDR3aa: CASSWTGSTYEQYF
d_gene: NA; v_gene: TRBV20-1; j_gene: TRBJ2-7; abundance: many; CDR3nt: TGCAGTGCTAGATCCTCGAGTGGGACCTACGAGCAGTACTTC; CDR3aa: CSARSSSGTYEQYF
d_gene: TRBD2; v_gene: TRBV4-3; j_gene: TRBJ2-7; abundance: many; CDR3nt: TGCGCCAGCAGCCACCTAATGACTAGCGGGAGTTACGAGCAGTACTTC; CDR3aa: CASSHLMTSGSYEQYF
d_gene: NA; v_gene: TRBV12-3/TRBV12-4; j_gene: TRBJ1-2; abundance: many; CDR3nt: TGTGCCAGCAGCCTCCCATTGGCAGGGCCCGGTGGCTACACCTTC; CDR3aa: CASSLPLAGPGGYTF
d_gene: NA; v_gene: TRBV12-3/TRBV12-4; j_gene: TRBJ2-3; abundance: many; CDR3nt: TGTGCCAGCAGACCTGACTCCACAGATACGCAGTATTTT; CDR3aa: CASRPDSTDTQYF
d_gene: NA; v_gene: TRBV20-1; j_gene: TRBJ2-1; abundance: many; CDR3nt: TGCAGTGCTTCAACTAGGGAGCAGTTCTTC; CDR3aa: CSASTREQFF
d_gene: TRBD1; v_gene: TRBV5-4; j_gene: TRBJ2-5; abundance: many; CDR3nt: TGTGCCAGCAGCCGACAGGGGGATGGGGAGACCCAGTACTTC; CDR3aa: CASSRQGDGETQYF
d_gene: NA; v_gene: TRBV5-1; j_gene: TRBJ1-5; abundance: many; CDR3nt: TGCGCCAGCAGCCCGATAGGGGATCAGCCCCAGCATTTT; CDR3aa: CASSPIGDQPQHF
d_gene: NA; v_gene: TRBV20-1; j_gene: TRBJ2-2; abundance: many; CDR3nt: TGCAGTGCCCTTAGGAGCGGGGAGCTGTTTTTT; CDR3aa: CSALRSGELFF
d_gene: NA; v_gene: TRBV7-2; j_gene: TRBJ2-3; abundance: NA; CDR3nt: TGTGCCAGCAGCTTATCACGTGATACGCAGTATTTT; CDR3aa: CASSLSRDTQYF
d_gene: TRBD2; v_gene: TRBV5-6; j_gene: TRBJ2-7; abundance: NA; CDR3nt: TGTGCCAGCACGCGGACTAGCGGGTCCTACGAGCAGTACTTC; CDR3aa: CASTRTSGSYEQYF
d_gene: NA; v_gene: TRBV6-5; j_gene: TRBJ2-7; abundance: many; CDR3nt: TGTGCCAGCAGGGGGGCAGGGAGCTCCTACGAGCAGTACTTC; CDR3aa: CASRGAGSSYEQYF
d_gene: NA; v_gene: TRBV11-2; j_gene: TRBJ2-2; abundance: many; CDR3nt: TGTGCCAGCAGCTTATTATATAGGACCGGGGAGCTGTTTTTT; CDR3aa: CASSLLYRTGELFF
d_gene: NA; v_gene: TRBV2; j_gene: TRBJ1-1; abundance: many; CDR3nt: TGTGCCAGCAGGAAAGACGGAAGGAACACTGAAGCTTTCTTT; CDR3aa: CASRKDGRNTEAFF
d_gene: NA; v_gene: TRBV20-1; j_gene: TRBJ2-3; abundance: NA; CDR3nt: TGCAGTGCCAGTGGCGAGGCGCCAGCCTACACAGATACGCAGTATTTT; CDR3aa: CSASGEAPAYTDTQYF
d_gene: NA; v_gene: TRBV7-2; j_gene: TRBJ2-7; abundance: many; CDR3nt: TGTGCCAGCAGCCGCCTTCCGGGGGACTCCTACGAGCAGTACTTC; CDR3aa: CASSRLPGDSYEQYF
d_gene: NA; v_gene: TRBV15; j_gene: TRBJ2-5; abundance: many; CDR3nt: TGTGCCACCAGCAGACCCGACGGGCGGGGGACCCAGTACTTC; CDR3aa: CATSRPDGRGTQYF
d_gene: TRBD1; v_gene: TRBV30; j_gene: TRBJ1-4; abundance: many; CDR3nt: TGTGCCTGGGGACAGGCCTTCCATGAAAAACTGTTTTTT; CDR3aa: CAWGQAFHEKLFF
d_gene: NA; v_gene: TRBV4-3; j_gene: TRBJ2-7; abundance: many; CDR3nt: TGCGCCAGCAGCCAACAGGGGGGGTACGAGCAGTACTTC; CDR3aa: CASSQQGGYEQYF
d_gene: NA; v_gene: TRBV6-5; j_gene: TRBJ2-1; abundance: many; CDR3nt: TGTGCCAGCAGTTCGGCGGGCCCTGGGAATGAGCAGTTCTTC; CDR3aa: CASSSAGPGNEQFF